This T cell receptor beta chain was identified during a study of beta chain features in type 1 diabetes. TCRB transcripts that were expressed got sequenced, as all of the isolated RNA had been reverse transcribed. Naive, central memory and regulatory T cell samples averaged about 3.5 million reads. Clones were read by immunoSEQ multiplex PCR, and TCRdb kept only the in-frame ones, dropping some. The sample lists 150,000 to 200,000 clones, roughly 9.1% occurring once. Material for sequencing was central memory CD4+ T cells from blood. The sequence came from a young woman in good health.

CDR3 nucleotides: TGTGCCTGGAGCCCAGCGGGGGGCCGTCTCCCCTCAGATACGCAGTATTTT. Translating gives CAWSPAGGRLPSDTQYF. The V gene is TRBV30, the J gene TRBJ2-3; 9 bases align to TRBD2. CDR1 and CDR2 from the germline V gene are GTSNPN and SVGIG (reference sequence). The CDR3 loop spans 17 amino acids. V gave up 3 bases and J gave up 4 bases; unmatched junction bases: 14.